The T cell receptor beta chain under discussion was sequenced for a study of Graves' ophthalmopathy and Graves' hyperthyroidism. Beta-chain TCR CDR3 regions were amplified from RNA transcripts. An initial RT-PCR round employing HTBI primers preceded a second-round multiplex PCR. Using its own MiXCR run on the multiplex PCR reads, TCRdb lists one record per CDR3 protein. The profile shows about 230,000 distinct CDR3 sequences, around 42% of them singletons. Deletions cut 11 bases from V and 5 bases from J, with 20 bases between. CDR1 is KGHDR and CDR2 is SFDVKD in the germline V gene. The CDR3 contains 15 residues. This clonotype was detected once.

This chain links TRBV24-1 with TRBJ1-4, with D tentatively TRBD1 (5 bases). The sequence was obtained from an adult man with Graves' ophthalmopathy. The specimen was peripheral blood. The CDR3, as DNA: TGTGCCAGCTCAGTTTATGCCGGGGGGAATGAAAAACTGTTTTTT. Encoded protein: CASSVYAGGNEKLFF.